The clone carrying this T cell receptor beta chain was seen only once. Its antigen remains unidentified. Repertoires were generated with immunoSEQ multiplex PCR, while TCRdb's copy carries only in-frame clones and drops some. This table has about 110,000 clones, roughly 90% appearing once. The entry originates in a study of T cell responses to AZD1222 COVID-19 vaccine. Overall study findings and caveats: Among those given AZD1222, only five or six were seropositive at baseline. Elevations in Spike-specific TCR breadth and depth followed administration of two AZD1222 doses. Among the donors, most were white British and more were female, and clonal diversity was possibly underestimated.

Germline CDR1 SEHNR, CDR2 FQNEAQ (reference sequence). Trimming left V 4 bases short and J 6 bases short, with 13 bases between. The CDR3 has 15 amino acids. This clonotype originated in an adult who received the AZD1222 COVID-19 vaccine. Sequencing was performed on peripheral blood, taken 28 days after the second AZD1222 dose. The chain is built from TRBV7-9 and TRBJ1-6, with D possibly matching TRBD1 (5 bases). The chain's CDR3 is CASSSNQGPNSPLHF. CDR3 bases: TGTGCCAGCAGCTCAAACCAGGGACCTAATTCACCCCTCCACTTT.